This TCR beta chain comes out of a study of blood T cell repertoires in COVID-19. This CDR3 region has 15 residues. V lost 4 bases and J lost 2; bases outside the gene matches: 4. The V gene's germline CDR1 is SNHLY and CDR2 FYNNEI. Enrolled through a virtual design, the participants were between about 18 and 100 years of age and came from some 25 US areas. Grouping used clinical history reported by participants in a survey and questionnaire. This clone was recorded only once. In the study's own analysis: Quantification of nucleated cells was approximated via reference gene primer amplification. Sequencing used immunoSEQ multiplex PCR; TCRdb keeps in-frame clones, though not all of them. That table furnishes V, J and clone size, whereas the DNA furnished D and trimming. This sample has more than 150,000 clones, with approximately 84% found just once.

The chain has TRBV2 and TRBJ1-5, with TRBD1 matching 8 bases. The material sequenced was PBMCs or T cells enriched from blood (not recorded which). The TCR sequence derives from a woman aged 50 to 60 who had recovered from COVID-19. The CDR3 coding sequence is TGTGCCAGCAGTGGCGTGACAGGGGGCAATCAGCCCCAGCATTTT. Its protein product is CASSGVTGGNQPQHF.